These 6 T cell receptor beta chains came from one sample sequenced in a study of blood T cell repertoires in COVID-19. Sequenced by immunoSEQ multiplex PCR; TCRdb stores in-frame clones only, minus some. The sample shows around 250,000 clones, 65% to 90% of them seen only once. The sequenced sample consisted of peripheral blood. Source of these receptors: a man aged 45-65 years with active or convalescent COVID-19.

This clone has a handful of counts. CDR3 residues: CASSPRFEGTIYF. CDR3 bases: TGTGCCAGTAGTCCCCGATTTGAGGGCACCATATATTTT. The chain combines TRBV19 with TRBJ1-3; D gene ambiguous. The CDR3 consists of 13 residues. Germline CDR1 reads LNHDA; CDR2 reads SQIVND (reference sequence). The V gene lost 5 bases and the J gene lost 9 bases, with 14 bases spanning the gap.

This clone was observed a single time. The CDR3 loop is CASSQPDRGNQPQHF. CDR3 nucleotides: TGCGCCAGCAGCCAGCCAGACAGGGGGAATCAGCCCCAGCATTTT. The chain couples TRBV4-1 to TRBJ1-5; 9 positions agree with TRBD1. Germline loops: CDR1 MGHRA, CDR2 YSYEKL. This CDR3 is built from 15 residues. The V segment lost 3 bases and the J segment 4 bases; nucleotides outside the gene matches: 4.

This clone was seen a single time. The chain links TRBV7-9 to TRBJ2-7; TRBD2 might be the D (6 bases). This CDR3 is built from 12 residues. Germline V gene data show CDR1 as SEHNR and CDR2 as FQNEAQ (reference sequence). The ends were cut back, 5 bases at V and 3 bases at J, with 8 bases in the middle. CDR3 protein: CASSGRDYEQYF. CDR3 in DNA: TGTGCCAGCAGCGGGCGGGACTACGAGCAGTACTTC.

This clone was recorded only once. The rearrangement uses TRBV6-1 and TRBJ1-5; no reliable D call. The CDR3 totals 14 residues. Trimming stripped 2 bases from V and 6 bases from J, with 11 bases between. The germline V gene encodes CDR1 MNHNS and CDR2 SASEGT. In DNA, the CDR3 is TGTGCCAGCAGTGAAACCGATGGGCGTCAGCCCCAGCATTTT. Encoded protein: CASSETDGRQPQHF.

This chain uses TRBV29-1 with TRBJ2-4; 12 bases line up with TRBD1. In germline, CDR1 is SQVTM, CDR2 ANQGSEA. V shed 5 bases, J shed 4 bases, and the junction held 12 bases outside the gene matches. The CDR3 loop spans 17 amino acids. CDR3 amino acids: CSVTGTGGGPRKNIQYF. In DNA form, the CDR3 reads TGCAGCGTTACCGGGACAGGGGGCGGCCCCAGGAAAAACATTCAGTACTTC.

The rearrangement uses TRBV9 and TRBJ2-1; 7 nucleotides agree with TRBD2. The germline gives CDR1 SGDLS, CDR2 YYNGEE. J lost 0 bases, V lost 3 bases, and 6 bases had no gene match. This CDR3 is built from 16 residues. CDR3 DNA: TGTGCCAGCAGCGCCTCTAGCGGAATCTCCTACAATGAGCAGTTCTTC. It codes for CASSASSGISYNEQFF.